These 6 T cell receptor beta chains were all obtained from the same sample, sequenced in a study of cytomegalovirus exposure and HLA in healthy donors. Researchers ran the PCR with 60 Vbeta and 13 Jbeta primers. The protocol was immunoSEQ multiplex PCR, while the TCRdb copy is restricted to in-frame clones and leaves out a portion. The repertoire consists of just under 250,000 clones, with roughly 82% occurring once and the leading ten covering 5.4%. Sample: PBMCs. The receptors here all came from a woman aged 40 to 55 in good health and CMV-seropositive.

The gene calls are TRBV7-9 and TRBJ1-3; TRBD1 might be the D (5 bases). The V and J ends lost 5 bases and 7 bases respectively, with 12 bases between them. The CDR3 extends over 13 amino acids. Germline V lookup: CDR1 SEHNR, CDR2 FQNEAQ (reference sequence). CDR3 sequence reads: CASSAMAGNTIYF. The CDR3 DNA is TGTGCCAGCAGCGCCATGGCAGGGAACACCATATATTTT.

The J gene is TRBJ2-7, the V gene TRBV30; 8 nucleotides match TRBD1. V lost 5 bases and J lost 8; bases outside the gene matches: 8. Looked up from germline, CDR1 is GTSNPN and CDR2 is SVGIG (reference sequence). This CDR3 region has 12 residues. CDR3 protein: CAWAPDRGQQYF. The CDR3 DNA reads TGTGCCTGGGCGCCAGACAGGGGCCAGCAGTACTTC.

The chain joins TRBV5-5 to TRBJ2-7; D might be TRBD2 (5 bases). Germline loops: CDR1 SGHKS, CDR2 YYEKEE (reference sequence). This CDR3 is built from 15 residues. Trimming left V 4 bases short and J 0 bases short, with 14 bases between. CDR3 nucleotides: TGTGCCAGCAGCCTCCAGGTAGGGAGCTCCTACGAGCAGTACTTC. Its translation is CASSLQVGSSYEQYF.

The chain combines TRBV15 with TRBJ2-3; 7 nucleotides align to TRBD2. V was clipped by 1 base and J by 2 bases; unmatched bases: 18. CDR1 and CDR2 from the germline V gene are LNHNV and YYDKDF (reference sequence). The CDR3 spans 20 residues. CDR3 sequence reads: CATSRASELWTRNITDTQYF. DNA of the CDR3: TGTGCCACCAGCAGAGCTTCCGAACTATGGACTAGAAATATCACAGATACGCAGTATTTT.

The rearrangement joins TRBV19 to TRBJ1-1; 8 bases are a match to TRBD1. Germline V CDR1 and CDR2: LNHDA, SQIVND (reference sequence). This CDR3 contains 13 residues. V lost 5 bases, J lost 4 bases, and 3 bases stayed unmatched. The DNA of the CDR3 is TGTGCCAGTAGTGGAACAGGGGGCACTGAAGCTTTCTTT. Translated: CASSGTGGTEAFF.

This chain connects TRBV9 to TRBJ2-1, with no clear D. V was trimmed by 0 bases and J by 10 bases, leaving 8 bases between them. CDR3 size: 12 residues. Germline-derived CDR1 and CDR2 are SGDLS and YYNGEE. CDR3 amino acids: CASSVEYGEQFF. CDR3 coding DNA: TGTGCCAGCAGCGTAGAGTATGGCGAGCAGTTCTTC.